The 18 T cell receptor beta chains listed next were all sequenced from one sample in a study of cytomegalovirus exposure and HLA in healthy donors. The PCR was carried out with 60 Vbeta primers and 13 Jbeta primers. Measured with immunoSEQ multiplex PCR; TCRdb has only the in-frame clones, and not every one. The data show around 150,000 clones, approximately 80% seen once. The sample comprised PBMCs. These receptor sequences come from a woman aged 50 to 65 in good health and CMV-seronegative.

The V and J genes are TRBV5-6 and TRBJ2-5, with a tentative D call TRBD2 (5 bases). CDR3 length equals 15 residues. The V and J ends lost 4 bases and 3 bases respectively, with 16 bases between them. CDR1 is SGHDT, CDR2 YYEEEE, per germline. The CDR3 here is CASSLESGVEETQYF. Here the CDR3 DNA reads TGTGCCAGCAGCCTCGAGAGCGGAGTGGAAGAGACCCAGTACTTC.

This chain uses TRBV9 with TRBJ2-3; 8 bases are shared with TRBD2. CDR1 and CDR2 from the germline V gene are SGDLS and YYNGEE. The CDR3 extends over 16 amino acids. The V and J ends lost 4 bases and 1 base, in that order; junction bases with no gene match: 8. This chain's CDR3 is CASSPPLAAGTDTQYF. The CDR3 nucleotides are TGTGCCAGCAGCCCTCCACTAGCGGCGGGCACAGATACGCAGTATTTT.

This clone was detected only once. The chain uses TRBV7-8 and TRBJ1-4, with D possibly matching TRBD1 (6 bases). Germline V gene data show CDR1 as SGHVS and CDR2 as FQNEAQ. V was trimmed by 2 bases and J by 5 bases, leaving 12 bases between them. The CDR3 length is 15 residues. CDR3 DNA sequence: TGTGCCAGCAGCTTATTCCAGGGGTCCAATGAAAAACTGTTTTTT. Residues: CASSLFQGSNEKLFF.

This clone was observed a few times. The J gene is TRBJ2-7, the V gene TRBV5-1; 7 nucleotides align to TRBD2. The germline V gene encodes CDR1 SGHRS and CDR2 YFSETQ. This CDR3 has 14 amino acids. V was clipped by 4 bases and J by 4 bases; unmatched bases: 8. CDR3 DNA sequence: TGCGCCAGCAGCATTCAGGGAGGGCATTACGAGCAGTACTTC. The encoded protein is CASSIQGGHYEQYF.

This chain joins TRBV29-1 and TRBJ2-4, with TRBD2 matching over 7 bases. The CDR3 spans 15 residues. Germline V gene data show CDR1 as SQVTM and CDR2 as ANQGSEA. V trimming: 3 bases; J trimming: 8 bases; junction bases outside the gene matches: 13. The DNA for the CDR3 is TGCAGCGTTGAGGCGGGAGTGCTTGGAAGAGACATTCAGTACTTC. This gives the protein CSVEAGVLGRDIQYF.

This rearrangement joins TRBV6-6 to TRBJ1-4; a possible D gene is TRBD1 (6 bases). Germline V gives CDR1 MNHNY, CDR2 SVGAGI (reference sequence). The CDR3 spans 13 residues. CDR3 region: CASEGGRGEKLFF. CDR3 in DNA: TGTGCAAGCGAAGGGGGGAGGGGGGAAAAACTGTTTTTT.

This chain links TRBV5-4 with TRBJ2-2, with a tentative D call TRBD2 (6 bases). CDR1 and CDR2 (germline): SGHNT, YYREEE (reference sequence). Trimming removed 1 base at V and 4 bases at J, with 11 bases between. This CDR3 contains 15 residues. The CDR3: CASSLSLASTGELFF. In nucleotides, the CDR3 is TGTGCCAGCAGCTTGTCTCTAGCGAGCACCGGGGAGCTGTTTTTT.

This clone appeared a single time. V usage is TRBV9 and J usage is TRBJ2-5; the match to TRBD2 covers 9 bases. V lost 0 bases to trimming and J lost 4 bases; unmatched junction nucleotides: 10. CDR1 and CDR2 (germline): SGDLS, YYNGEE. The CDR3 covers 17 residues. CDR3 coding DNA: TGTGCCAGCAGCGTAGAGGCTAGCGGGGCGGCTGGAGAGACCCAGTACTTC. This sequence encodes CASSVEASGAAGETQYF.

The V gene is TRBV25-1, the J gene TRBJ2-2; tentatively, D is TRBD1 (6 bases). In germline, CDR1 is MGHDK, CDR2 SYGVNS. Trimming shortened V by 1 base and J by 7 bases, and 10 bases separated the two germline ends. The CDR3 loop spans 14 amino acids. CDR3: CASSESGVDGELFF. The DNA of the CDR3 is TGTGCCAGCAGTGAATCAGGGGTAGACGGGGAGCTGTTTTTT.

The chain recombines TRBV7-9 with TRBJ1-4, with TRBD1 identical over 9 bases. The germline gives CDR1 SEHNR, CDR2 FQNEAQ (reference sequence). V shed 3 bases, J shed 6 bases, and the junction held 8 bases outside the gene matches. The CDR3 totals 16 residues. CDR3 protein: CASSFPTGGVDEKLFF. Here the CDR3 DNA reads TGTGCCAGCAGCTTCCCTACAGGGGGCGTAGATGAAAAACTGTTTTTT.

The rearrangement joins TRBV9 to TRBJ1-1; possibly TRBD1 for D (6 bases). The V end was cut by 0 bases, the J end by 6 bases, with 15 bases between. CDR1 and CDR2 (germline): SGDLS, YYNGEE. The CDR3 has 15 amino acids. CDR3 nucleotide sequence: TGTGCCAGCAGCGTAGTGGACAGAAAGGGGGCTGAAGCTTTCTTT. Translation: CASSVVDRKGAEAFF.

This rearrangement joins TRBV4-3 to TRBJ1-3; D is uncertain. V was pared by 0 bases and J by 3 bases, with 9 bases between. Germline CDR1 is LGHNA and CDR2 is YSLEER. The CDR3 contains 15 residues. The CDR3 coding sequence is TGCGCCAGCAGCCAAGATTGGGCTAATGGAAACACCATATATTTT. Translating it yields CASSQDWANGNTIYF.

CDR3 region: CAISESQRGGQETQYF. The DNA of the CDR3 is TGTGCCATCAGTGAGTCGCAAAGAGGAGGCCAAGAGACCCAGTACTTC. J is TRBJ2-5 and V is TRBV10-3, with D possibly being TRBD2 (5 bases). This CDR3 is 16 amino acids long. Between the trimmed V and J ends, which lost 0 bases and 1 base, there was a span of 12 bases. Germline-derived CDR1 and CDR2 are ENHRY and SYGVKD.

The genes are TRBV6-5 and TRBJ2-5; 7 nucleotides agree with TRBD2. The CDR3 consists of 16 residues. Germline CDR1 is MNHEY and CDR2 is SVGAGI. After removal of 4 bases from V and 5 bases from J, the junction contained 13 bases not matched to a gene. The CDR3 region is CASSSLWGGVEETQYF. The DNA for the CDR3 is TGTGCCAGCAGTTCTCTCTGGGGGGGGGTTGAGGAGACCCAGTACTTC.

V and J are TRBV5-1 and TRBJ1-2; 7 positions agree with TRBD1. Germline V gene sequence: CDR1 SGHRS, CDR2 YFSETQ. V gave up 6 bases and J gave up 3 bases; unmatched junction bases: 11. This CDR3 comprises 15 residues. CDR3: CASNSDGQADYGYTF. DNA for the CDR3: TGCGCCAGCAATAGCGATGGACAGGCCGACTATGGCTACACCTTC.

This sequence joins TRBV7-2 and TRBJ2-1; TRBD2 agrees at 12 bases. The germline CDR1 and CDR2 sequences are SGHTA and FQGNSA. V trimming: 0 bases; J trimming: 9 bases; junction bases outside the gene matches: 3. The CDR3 sequence is 15 residues long. CDR3 sequence: CASSLALAGGSEQFF. The CDR3 DNA sequence: TGTGCCAGCAGCTTAGCACTAGCGGGAGGAAGTGAGCAGTTCTTC.

This clone was seen only a few times. The chain recombines TRBV5-5 with TRBJ2-7; 8 bases align to TRBD1. V lost 1 base, J lost 0 bases, and 3 bases stayed unmatched. This CDR3 comprises 15 residues. Germline lookup yields CDR1 SGHKS and CDR2 YYEKEE (reference sequence). The CDR3 nucleotides are TGTGCCAGCAGCTTGTGGCAGGGGGCCTCCTACGAGCAGTACTTC. It yields the protein CASSLWQGASYEQYF.

The V gene is TRBV7-2, the J gene TRBJ1-1; 9 bases map to TRBD1. The germline gives CDR1 SGHTA, CDR2 FQGNSA. This CDR3 comprises 15 residues. J lost 5 bases, V lost 4 bases, and 8 bases had no gene match. CDR3 bases: TGTGCCAGCAGCTCCCTAACAGGGGGCGGAACTGAAGCTTTCTTT. Encoded protein: CASSSLTGGGTEAFF.